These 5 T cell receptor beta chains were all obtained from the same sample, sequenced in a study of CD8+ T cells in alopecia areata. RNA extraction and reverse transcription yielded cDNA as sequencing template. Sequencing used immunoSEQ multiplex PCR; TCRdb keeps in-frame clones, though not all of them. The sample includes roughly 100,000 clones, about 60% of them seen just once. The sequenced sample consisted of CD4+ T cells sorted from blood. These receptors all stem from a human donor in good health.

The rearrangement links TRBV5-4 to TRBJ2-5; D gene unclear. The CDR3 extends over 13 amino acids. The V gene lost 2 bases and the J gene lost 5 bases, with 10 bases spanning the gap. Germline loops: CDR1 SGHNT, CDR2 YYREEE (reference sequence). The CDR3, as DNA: TGTGCCAGCAGCTTAGAACCTCGGGAGACCCAGTACTTC. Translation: CASSLEPRETQYF.

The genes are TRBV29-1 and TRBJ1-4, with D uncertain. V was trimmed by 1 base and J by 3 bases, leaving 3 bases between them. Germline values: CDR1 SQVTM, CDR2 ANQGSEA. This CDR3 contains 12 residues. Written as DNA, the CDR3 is TGCAGCGTTGAAGGGTCTAATGAAAAACTGTTTTTT. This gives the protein CSVEGSNEKLFF.

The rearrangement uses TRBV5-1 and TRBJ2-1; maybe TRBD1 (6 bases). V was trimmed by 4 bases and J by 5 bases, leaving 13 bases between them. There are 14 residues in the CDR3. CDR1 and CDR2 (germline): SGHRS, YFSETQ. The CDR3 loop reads CASSAGQWNNEQFF. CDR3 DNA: TGCGCCAGCAGCGCCGGACAGTGGAACAATGAGCAGTTCTTC.

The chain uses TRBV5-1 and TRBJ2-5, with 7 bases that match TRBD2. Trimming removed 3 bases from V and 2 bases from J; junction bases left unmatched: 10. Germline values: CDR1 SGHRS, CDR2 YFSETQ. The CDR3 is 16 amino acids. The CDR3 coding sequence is TGCGCCAGCAGCTCGAGCGGGGAGGCCCTTCAAGAGACCCAGTACTTC. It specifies CASSSSGEALQETQYF.

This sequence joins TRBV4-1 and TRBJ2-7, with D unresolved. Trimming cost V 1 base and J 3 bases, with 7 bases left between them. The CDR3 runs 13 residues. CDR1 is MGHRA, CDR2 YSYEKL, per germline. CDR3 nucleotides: TGCGCCAGCAGCCAAGTTCACTTCTACGAGCAGTACTTC. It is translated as CASSQVHFYEQYF.